These 32 T cell receptor beta chains were sequenced from one sample in a study of cytomegalovirus exposure and HLA in healthy donors (dated by TCRdb to 2016 to 2017). Libraries were prepared through the immunoSEQ multiplex PCR assay. The multiplex PCR relied on a mix of 60 forward primers for TCR Vbeta segments and 13 reverse primers for TCR Jbeta segments. Imported from immuneACCESS, the table was reduced by TCRdb to in-frame sequences with V and J called. These copies leave out some clones; in studies compared against another copy, an unresolved V gene accounts for under half, and the cause of the remainder is not known. This sample has over 150,000 clones in its table, and around 69% of those were observed once. The ten largest clones capture over 1.1% of the sample. The sample comprised PBMCs. The receptors here all came from a man between 60 and 70 years old in good health and CMV-seronegative.

This chain joins TRBV28 and TRBJ1-2, with 9 bases identical to TRBD1. V was clipped by 1 base and J by 6 bases; unmatched bases: 12. CDR3 length equals 17 residues. Germline assignment: CDR1 MDHEN and CDR2 SYDVKM. CDR3 sequence reads: CASSLYGSRTGADGYTF. The CDR3 DNA sequence: TGTGCCAGCAGTTTATATGGATCAAGGACAGGGGCGGATGGCTACACCTTC.

This sequence joins TRBV28 and TRBJ1-4; D is perhaps TRBD1 (5 bases). CDR3 size: 15 residues. Germline CDR1 reads MDHEN; CDR2 reads SYDVKM. V lost 3 bases and J lost 8, with 16 bases in between. CDR3: CASSFQTGGMEKLFF. DNA of the CDR3: TGTGCCAGCAGTTTCCAAACAGGTGGGATGGAAAAACTGTTTTTT.

The chain uses TRBV2 and TRBJ2-1; 7 bases are shared with TRBD2. V lost 2 bases to trimming and J lost 3 bases; unmatched junction nucleotides: 4. The germline gives CDR1 SNHLY, CDR2 FYNNEI. This CDR3 contains 15 residues. The CDR3 loop is CASSEWSGVYNEQFF. CDR3 DNA sequence: TGTGCCAGCAGTGAATGGAGCGGGGTCTACAATGAGCAGTTCTTC.

The V gene is TRBV30, the J gene TRBJ2-5; 10 bases match TRBD1. CDR3 length: 16 amino acids. The germline V gene encodes CDR1 GTSNPN and CDR2 SVGIG (reference sequence). Trimming took 0 bases from V and 3 from J; bases not matched to a gene: 7. CDR3 residues: CAWSVLSGTGEETQYF. CDR3 nucleotide sequence: TGTGCCTGGAGTGTCCTATCCGGGACAGGGGAAGAGACCCAGTACTTC.

The chain has TRBV7-9 and TRBJ1-2; possibly TRBD1 for D (6 bases). V lost 8 bases, J lost 8 bases, and 21 bases lay in between. The CDR3 length is 14 residues. Looked up from germline, CDR1 is SEHNR and CDR2 is FQNEAQ (reference sequence). In DNA form, the CDR3 reads TGTGCCAGCGAAATCGCGGGGGGCCTGAAGGGCTACACCTTC. Its translation: CASEIAGGLKGYTF.

The CDR3 bases are TGCGCCCGCGCTCAGGTTAGCACAGATACGCAGTATTTT. Translation gives CARAQVSTDTQYF. The chain couples TRBV5-1 to TRBJ2-3; D uncertain. The V gene lost 10 bases and the J gene lost 0 bases, with 12 bases spanning the gap. The CDR3 covers 13 residues. Germline CDR1 and CDR2: SGHRS and YFSETQ.

The chain uses TRBV30 and TRBJ1-6, with D tentatively TRBD1 (5 bases). Germline CDR1 GTSNPN, CDR2 SVGIG (reference sequence). The V end lost 2 bases, the J end lost 9 bases, and 14 bases lay between the germline ends. The CDR3 totals 14 residues. Here the CDR3 DNA reads TGTGCCTGGAGTAGTGGCAGGGTAGGTTCACCCCTCCACTTT. Encoded protein: CAWSSGRVGSPLHF.

The chain links TRBV7-8 to TRBJ1-1, with D possibly matching TRBD1 (5 bases). The CDR3 length is 13 residues. The germline V gene encodes CDR1 SGHVS and CDR2 FQNEAQ. V was cut by 0 bases and J by 5 bases, with 7 bases left in between. The CDR3 DNA reads as TGTGCCAGCAGCTTAGCAGGGGCTACTGAAGCTTTCTTT. It is translated as CASSLAGATEAFF.

The chain couples TRBV6-5 to TRBJ2-5; D is unclear. This CDR3 is built from 13 residues. Trimming stripped 6 bases from V and 1 base from J, with 9 bases between. Germline CDR1 is MNHEY and CDR2 is SVGAGI. DNA of the CDR3: TGTGCCAGCAGACCTAGGATCCAAGAGACCCAGTACTTC. It translates to CASRPRIQETQYF.

This clone was seen only a few times. This rearrangement joins TRBV27 to TRBJ2-7; 8 bases line up with TRBD2. This CDR3 has 14 amino acids. V lost 3 bases to trimming and J lost 2 bases; unmatched junction nucleotides: 3. Germline V gives CDR1 MNHEY, CDR2 SMNVEV (reference sequence). This chain's CDR3 is CASSFERGTYEQYF. CDR3 in DNA: TGTGCCAGCAGTTTCGAGCGGGGGACCTACGAGCAGTACTTC.

This clone was observed once. DNA for the CDR3: TGTGCCAGCAGTGAAGCAGGGAGGCTCCTAAAACTGTTTTTT. It is translated as CASSEAGRLLKLFF. The chain links TRBV2 to TRBJ1-4; no definite D call. Germline lookup yields CDR1 SNHLY and CDR2 FYNNEI. Deletions cut 0 bases from V and 10 bases from J, with 12 bases between. The CDR3 spans 14 residues.

The chain employs TRBV9 and TRBJ1-3, with 7 nucleotides matching TRBD1. Germline values: CDR1 SGDLS, CDR2 YYNGEE. This CDR3 has 16 residues. The V segment lost 0 bases and the J segment 3 bases; nucleotides outside the gene matches: 6. CDR3 sequence reads: CASSVGKGGHGNTIYF. CDR3 bases: TGTGCCAGCAGCGTAGGTAAAGGGGGCCATGGAAACACCATATATTTT.

V and J are TRBV29-1 and TRBJ1-2, with unresolved D. Germline loops: CDR1 SQVTM, CDR2 ANQGSEA. This CDR3 spans 11 amino acids. Trimming took 4 bases from V and 5 from J, leaving 8 bases between them. CDR3 DNA sequence: TGCAGCGTTGGGCGGGGATATGGCTACACCTTC. This codes for CSVGRGYGYTF.

V usage is TRBV7-6 and J usage is TRBJ2-3; TRBD2 aligns across 10 bases. Trimming cost V 1 base and J 5 bases; bases outside gene matches: 15. Germline V gives CDR1 SGHVS, CDR2 FNYEAQ. The CDR3 covers 19 residues. The DNA for the CDR3 is TGTGCCAGCAGCTTAGAGGTCCGGACTAGCGGCCCCCGTCGAGATACGCAGTATTTT. This gives the protein CASSLEVRTSGPRRDTQYF.

The chain recombines TRBV7-3 with TRBJ1-1; D gene uncertain. The CDR3 runs to 13 residues. V was pared by 2 bases and J by 0 bases, with 4 bases between. Germline CDR1 and CDR2: SGHTA and FQGTGA. DNA for the CDR3: TGTGCCAGCAGCTTATCCGTGAACACTGAAGCTTTCTTT. It specifies CASSLSVNTEAFF.

This clone occurred a few times. This rearrangement joins TRBV2 to TRBJ2-5; 8 nucleotides match TRBD2. CDR1 SNHLY and CDR2 FYNNEI come from the germline V gene. This CDR3 spans 14 amino acids. After removal of 8 bases from V and 5 bases from J, the junction contained 10 bases not matched to a gene. The CDR3 nucleotides read TGTGCCAGCGAAGTTAGCGGGATCGGGGAGACCCAGTACTTC. It encodes CASEVSGIGETQYF. The complete variable domain, with remaining parts taken from reference TRBV2 and TRBJ2-5, reads EPEVTQTPSHQVTQMGQEVILRCVPISNHLYFYWYRQILGQKVEFLVSFYNNEISEKSEIFDDQFSVERPDGSNFTLKIRSTKLEDSAMYFCASEVSGIGETQYFGPGTRLLVL.

This clone was observed a few times. CDR3 nucleotides: TGTGCCAGCAGGCGCCCGGGACAGCCCTACGAGCAGTACTTC. Its protein is CASRRPGQPYEQYF. This sequence joins TRBV6-5 and TRBJ2-7; the match to TRBD1 covers 7 bases. CDR1 and CDR2 from the germline V gene are MNHEY and SVGAGI. With V trimmed by 6 bases and J by 2 bases, 7 bases remained unmatched. This CDR3 contains 14 residues.

The chain joins TRBV5-1 to TRBJ1-6, with D hard to call. This CDR3 contains 15 residues. Trimming removed 0 bases from V and 7 bases from J, with 11 bases in between. Germline lookup yields CDR1 SGHRS and CDR2 YFSETQ. In nucleotides, the CDR3 is TGCGCCAGCAGCTTGGGGGCGCGAGGGAATTCACCCCTCCACTTT. Translated, it gives CASSLGARGNSPLHF. Variable domain in full (rest from reference TRBV5-1 and TRBJ1-6): KAGVTQTPRYLIKTRGQQVTLSCSPISGHRSVSWYQQTPGQGLQFLFEYFSETQRNKGNFPGRFSGRQFSNSRSEMNVSTLELGDSALYLCASSLGARGNSPLHFGNGTRLTVT.

A few counts support this clone. V is TRBV5-5 and J is TRBJ1-2; D is possibly TRBD1 (5 bases). There are 15 residues in the CDR3. The germline V gene encodes CDR1 SGHKS and CDR2 YYEKEE (reference sequence). The V and J ends lost 4 bases and 0 bases respectively, with 13 bases between them. The CDR3: CASSRPDIANYGYTF. CDR3 bases: TGTGCCAGCAGCCGACCGGACATAGCTAACTATGGCTACACCTTC.

This clone was picked up one time. The V call is TRBV6-5, the J call TRBJ2-5; D may be TRBD2 (5 bases). CDR3 length: 13 amino acids. Germline CDR1 reads MNHEY; CDR2 reads SVGAGI. V lost 4 bases and J 5 bases, leaving 11 bases between the germline ends. CDR3 residues: CASSSLPGETQYF. The CDR3 nucleotides read TGTGCCAGCAGTTCCCTCCCGGGGGAGACCCAGTACTTC.

This chain uses TRBV10-3 with TRBJ2-3, with 7 bases fitting TRBD2. Germline CDR1 is ENHRY and CDR2 is SYGVKD. J lost 0 bases, V lost 10 bases, and 10 bases had no gene match. The CDR3 length is 15 residues. CDR3 in amino acids: CATEAGDFSTDTQYF. CDR3 DNA sequence: TGTGCCACCGAGGCGGGGGACTTTAGCACAGATACGCAGTATTTT.

This clone turned up a few times. V is TRBV9 and J is TRBJ2-1; the D is unclear. Per germline, CDR1 SGDLS and CDR2 YYNGEE. V was shortened by 0 bases and J by 10 bases, with 5 bases between the two germline ends. The CDR3 extends over 11 amino acids. The chain's CDR3 is CASSVVAEQFF. The CDR3, as DNA: TGTGCCAGCAGCGTAGTTGCGGAGCAGTTCTTC.

The CDR3 bases are TGTGCCAGCGGACAGGGTCAAGGGTCCTATAATTCACCCCTCCACTTT. This sequence encodes CASGQGQGSYNSPLHF. The chain carries TRBV28 and TRBJ1-6; 8 bases line up with TRBD1. CDR3 length: 16 amino acids. The V gene end was trimmed by 8 bases and the J gene end by 1 base; junction bases not matched to a gene: 7. Germline values: CDR1 MDHEN, CDR2 SYDVKM.

This clone has only one observation. CDR3 sequence reads: CASRLDAGTVNIQYF. The CDR3, as DNA: TGTGCCAGCAGACTAGACGCCGGGACAGTAAACATTCAGTACTTC. The chain joins TRBV2 to TRBJ2-4; TRBD1 agrees at 7 bases. The CDR3 runs to 15 residues. Germline-derived CDR1 and CDR2 are SNHLY and FYNNEI. V shed 6 bases and J 6 bases; nucleotides not matched to a gene: 11.

The J gene is TRBJ1-4, the V gene TRBV27; a possible D gene is TRBD1 (6 bases). The CDR3 spans 14 residues. Between the trimmed V and J ends, which lost 5 bases and 0 bases, there was a span of 7 bases. Germline V lookup: CDR1 MNHEY, CDR2 SMNVEV (reference sequence). The CDR3 loop reads CASSRTATNEKLFF. Here the CDR3 DNA reads TGTGCCAGCAGTAGGACAGCAACTAATGAAAAACTGTTTTTT. Drawing the rest from reference TRBV27 and TRBJ1-4, the complete variable domain is EAQVTQNPRYLITVTGKKLTVTCSQNMNHEYMSWYRQDPGLGLRQIYYSMNVEVTDKGDVPEGYKVSRKEKRNFPLILESPSPNQTSLYFCASSRTATNEKLFFGSGTQLSVL.

This clone has more than one count but fewer than ten. CDR3 residues: CASSAPGQGNYGYTF. CDR3 nucleotides: TGTGCCAGCAGCGCCCCGGGACAGGGGAACTATGGCTACACCTTC. The J gene is TRBJ1-2, the V gene TRBV27; TRBD1 agrees at 10 bases. The ends lost 6 bases at V and 2 bases at J; junction bases unmatched: 6. Germline values: CDR1 MNHEY, CDR2 SMNVEV (reference sequence). CDR3 length equals 15 residues.

The chain couples TRBV4-3 to TRBJ2-5; 7 bases map to TRBD1. TRBJ2-7 matches the DNA end more closely, so the J call is doubtful. The V gene's germline CDR1 is LGHNA and CDR2 YSLEER. CDR3 length: 16 residues. CDR3 loop: CASSQTPGQPPYEQYF. CDR3 DNA: TGCGCCAGCAGCCAAACTCCGGGACAGCCTCCCTACGAGCAGTACTTC.

The rearrangement links TRBV9 to TRBJ2-3, with a tentative D call TRBD1 (5 bases). The germline V gene encodes CDR1 SGDLS and CDR2 YYNGEE. Trimming removed 4 bases from V and 3 bases from J, with 15 bases in between. CDR3 length: 15 residues. CDR3 loop: CASSQGGPQTDTQYF. DNA for the CDR3: TGTGCCAGCAGCCAGGGTGGCCCACAGACAGATACGCAGTATTTT.

This chain joins TRBV5-1 and TRBJ1-2; perhaps TRBD1 as D (5 bases). CDR1 and CDR2 from the germline V gene are SGHRS and YFSETQ. The germline V and J ends were trimmed by 5 bases and 5 bases, with 19 bases remaining between them. The length of the CDR3 is 15 residues. For the CDR3, the DNA is TGCGCCAGCAGTACGGACACTACCCCCTTTTATGGCTACACCTTC. Translation: CASSTDTTPFYGYTF.

The genes are TRBV28 and TRBJ1-2; TRBD1 agrees at 8 bases. The CDR3 contains 15 residues. The germline V gene has CDR1 MDHEN and CDR2 SYDVKM. J lost 6 bases, V lost 3 bases, and 9 bases had no gene match. CDR3 sequence (DNA): TGTGCCAGCAGTTTGCCGGACAGGGTGGGGAATGGCTACACCTTC. Protein: CASSLPDRVGNGYTF.

This clone was recorded only once. The chain joins TRBV19 to TRBJ2-5, with 10 nucleotides matching TRBD1. The J call may be wrong; the DNA end is better matched by TRBJ2-7. CDR3 length equals 16 residues. The germline gives CDR1 LNHDA, CDR2 SQIVND (reference sequence). The DNA of the CDR3 is TGTGCCAGTAGCTTGAGACGGGACAGGGGAACCTACGAGCAGTACTTC. Its protein product is CASSLRRDRGTYEQYF.

This rearrangement joins TRBV7-2 to TRBJ2-7; D gene ambiguous. V dropped 1 base and J dropped 7 bases, with 11 bases sitting between them. CDR3 length: 13 amino acids. Germline V gene data show CDR1 as SGHTA and CDR2 as FQGNSA. The chain's CDR3 is CASSLEPVEEQYF. The CDR3, as DNA: TGTGCCAGCAGCTTAGAGCCGGTTGAGGAGCAGTACTTC.